The 27 T cell receptor beta chains below were found in one sample sequenced in a study of cytomegalovirus exposure and HLA in healthy donors (dated by TCRdb to about 2017). Libraries were prepared through the immunoSEQ multiplex PCR assay. For the multiplex PCR, a mixture combining 60 forward primers for TCR Vbeta segments and 13 reverse primers for TCR Jbeta segments was used. TCRdb retrieved this table from immuneACCESS and kept in-frame rearrangements only. Not all clones are present; in checked studies, unresolved V genes account for under half, and no reason is known for the remainder. The sample table lists about 200,000 clones, around 88% of them with a count of one. In total, the top ten clones hold more than 0.25% of the sample. Sequenced input: PBMCs. Receptors originate from a woman under 40 in good health and CMV-seronegative.

The chain links TRBV6-5 to TRBJ1-4; D is possibly TRBD1 (5 bases). CDR1 is MNHEY and CDR2 is SVGAGI in the germline V gene. The CDR3 is 14 amino acids. The germline V and J ends were trimmed by 6 bases and 7 bases, with 15 bases remaining between them. CDR3 nucleotide sequence: TGTGCCAGCAGGAGACAGCGCAACGGTGAAAAACTGTTTTTT. This sequence encodes CASRRQRNGEKLFF.

The CDR3 region has the DNA TGTGCCAGCAGTGAATGGCGGGAGGCAACAGATACGCAGTATTTT. It translates to CASSEWREATDTQYF. This rearrangement joins TRBV2 to TRBJ2-3, with 8 bases aligning to TRBD2. V gave up 2 bases and J gave up 3 bases; unmatched junction bases: 4. There are 15 residues in the CDR3. Germline CDR1 SNHLY, CDR2 FYNNEI.

V and J are TRBV6-1 and TRBJ2-7; D is possibly TRBD2 (6 bases). The length of the CDR3 is 12 residues. CDR1 is MNHNS and CDR2 is SASEGT in the germline V gene. The CDR3 DNA is TGTGCAAGTGGACGGGGACTCTACGAGCAGTACTTC. It specifies CASGRGLYEQYF.

This rearrangement joins TRBV5-8 to TRBJ1-2, with D tentatively TRBD1 (6 bases). The CDR3 has 13 amino acids. Per the germline V gene, CDR1 is SGHTS and CDR2 is YDEGEE. V was shortened by 2 bases and J by 4 bases, with 9 bases between the two germline ends. CDR3 DNA: TGTGCCAGCAGCTTCCAGGGGTTCTATGGCTACACCTTC. This encodes CASSFQGFYGYTF.

The J gene is TRBJ2-3, the V gene TRBV5-6; the match to TRBD2 covers 8 bases. The length of the CDR3 is 16 residues. The J segment lost 3 bases and the V segment lost 4 bases, leaving 10 bases of the junction unmatched. Germline V gene data show CDR1 as SGHDT and CDR2 as YYEEEE. CDR3 in amino acids: CASSPERGKRTDTQYF. DNA for the CDR3: TGTGCCAGCAGCCCTGAGCGGGGGAAGAGGACAGATACGCAGTATTTT.

The chain is built from TRBV5-8 and TRBJ2-2; 10 bases match TRBD1. V lost 4 bases and J lost 6; bases outside the gene matches: 6. The CDR3 extends over 15 amino acids. Germline values: CDR1 SGHTS, CDR2 YDEGEE. Here the CDR3 reads CASSLDRGKAGELFF. For the CDR3, the DNA is TGTGCCAGCAGCCTGGACAGGGGGAAGGCCGGGGAGCTGTTTTTT.

The table lists this clone with a count of one. The J gene is TRBJ2-1, the V gene TRBV7-9; TRBD2 might be the D (6 bases). CDR3 length: 13 amino acids. CDR1 and CDR2 (germline): SEHNR, FQNEAQ (reference sequence). V gave up 5 bases and J gave up 7 bases, with 12 bases separating them. The CDR3 nucleotides read TGTGCCAGCAGCCGCGGGAACAGTAATGAGCAGTTCTTC. It codes for CASSRGNSNEQFF.

The gene calls are TRBV5-6 and TRBJ2-4; 8 nucleotides match TRBD2. The CDR3 runs to 12 residues. J gave up 12 bases and V 4 bases, and 6 bases lay outside the gene matches. From germline, CDR1 is SGHDT and CDR2 YYEEEE. CDR3 in amino acids: CASSATGGPQYF. The CDR3 DNA is TGTGCCAGCAGCGCCACGGGGGGGCCTCAGTACTTC. The full variable domain, completed using reference TRBV5-6 and TRBJ2-4, is DAGVTQSPTHLIKTRGQQVTLRCSPKSGHDTVSWYQQALGQGPQFIFQYYEEEERQRGNFPDRFSGHQFPNYSSELNVNALLLGDSALYLCASSATGGPQYFGAGTRLSVL.

The chain employs TRBV5-1 and TRBJ2-5; TRBD2 agrees at 8 bases. CDR1 is SGHRS, CDR2 YFSETQ, per germline. The junction had 2 bases not matched to a gene; V was cut back by 7 bases and J by 0 bases. The CDR3 contains 13 residues. The CDR3 loop is CASRGGNQETQYF. CDR3 DNA sequence: TGCGCCAGCCGGGGGGGGAACCAAGAGACCCAGTACTTC.

V is TRBV2 and J is TRBJ2-7, with TRBD1 matching over 9 bases. CDR1 is SNHLY and CDR2 is FYNNEI in the germline V gene. The length of the CDR3 is 18 residues. V lost 6 bases to trimming and J lost 1 base; unmatched junction nucleotides: 16. In DNA, the CDR3 is TGTGCCAGCAGCATCCCGGGACAGGGAATCTTTATGTCCTACGAGCAGTACTTC. Translation: CASSIPGQGIFMSYEQYF. The variable domain in full, with the rest retrieved from reference TRBV2 and TRBJ2-7, is EPEVTQTPSHQVTQMGQEVILRCVPISNHLYFYWYRQILGQKVEFLVSFYNNEISEKSEIFDDQFSVERPDGSNFTLKIRSTKLEDSAMYFCASSIPGQGIFMSYEQYFGPGTRLTVT.

The chain recombines TRBV11-2 with TRBJ2-7, with TRBD2 matching over 12 bases. From germline, CDR1 is SGHAT and CDR2 FQNNGV. The CDR3 runs to 16 residues. V gave up 1 base and J gave up 5 bases; unmatched junction bases: 6. The CDR3 DNA sequence: TGTGCCAGCAGCTTAGTGTCTAGCGGGAGGGCCCACGAGCAGTACTTC. It is translated as CASSLVSSGRAHEQYF.

The V call is TRBV11-1, the J call TRBJ2-5; TRBD2 aligns across 9 bases. The germline CDR1 and CDR2 sequences are SGHAT and FQDESV (reference sequence). V was pared by 1 base and J by 5 bases, with 8 bases of the junction left unmatched. The CDR3 has 16 amino acids. CDR3 in DNA: TGTGCCAGCAGCTTAGTCGGATCTAGCGGGGTTGAGACCCAGTACTTC. This codes for CASSLVGSSGVETQYF. The entire variable domain, with the rest obtained from reference TRBV11-1 and TRBJ2-5, is as follows: EAEVAQSPRYKITEKSQAVAFWCDPISGHATLYWYRQILGQGPELLVQFQDESVVDDSQLPKDRFSAERLKGVDSTLKIQPAELGDSAMYLCASSLVGSSGVETQYFGPGTRLLVL.

This clone was observed once. The chain uses TRBV18 and TRBJ1-4; TRBD1 matches at 9 bases. Trimming cost V 1 base and J 7 bases; bases outside gene matches: 4. Germline V CDR1 and CDR2: KGHSH, LQKENI. CDR3 length: 15 residues. CDR3 DNA sequence: TGTGCCAGCTCACCACGGACAGGGGATAGTGAAAAACTGTTTTTT. Translation: CASSPRTGDSEKLFF.

This sequence joins TRBV7-3 and TRBJ2-6; D gene uncertain. The CDR3 contains 15 residues. V lost 4 bases and J lost 3, with 10 bases in between. The V gene's germline CDR1 is SGHTA and CDR2 FQGTGA. CDR3 bases: TGTGCCAGCAGCTCCCCAGGTGGTGGGGCCAACGTCCTGACTTTC. Translated, it gives CASSSPGGGANVLTF. Full variable domain (missing parts from reference TRBV7-3 and TRBJ2-6): GAGVSQTPSNKVTEKGKYVELRCDPISGHTALYWYRQSLGQGPEFLIYFQGTGAADDSGLPNDRFFAVRPEGSVSTLKIQRTERGDSAVYLCASSSPGGGANVLTFGAGSRLTVL.

V usage is TRBV10-3 and J usage is TRBJ2-7; perhaps TRBD1 as D (5 bases). Germline V gives CDR1 ENHRY, CDR2 SYGVKD. Trimming stripped 6 bases from V and 0 bases from J, with 15 bases between. The CDR3 runs to 15 residues. Here the CDR3 reads CAIRSPDTNSYEQYF. The CDR3 nucleotides are TGTGCCATCAGATCTCCGGACACCAACTCCTACGAGCAGTACTTC.

This clone was found a few times. The CDR3 sequence: CASSQGGLAGEETQYF. The DNA for the CDR3 is TGTGCCAGCAGCCAGGGGGGACTAGCGGGAGAAGAGACCCAGTACTTC. The V and J genes are TRBV7-2 and TRBJ2-5, with 14 bases matching TRBD2. CDR1 is SGHTA and CDR2 is FQGNSA in the germline V gene. J gave up 3 bases and V 5 bases, and 5 bases lay outside the gene matches. This CDR3 has 16 amino acids.

Here the CDR3 reads CASSTGRGGTDTQYF. DNA for the CDR3: TGTGCCAGTAGTACCGGGCGGGGGGGCACAGATACGCAGTATTTT. The gene calls are TRBV19 and TRBJ2-3, with 8 bases lining up with TRBD2. Germline CDR1 LNHDA, CDR2 SQIVND (reference sequence). With V trimmed by 4 bases and J by 1 base, 4 bases remained unmatched. The CDR3 extends over 15 amino acids.

This clone has only one observation. V and J are TRBV7-9 and TRBJ2-7; D is perhaps TRBD2 (6 bases). CDR1 and CDR2 (germline): SEHNR, FQNEAQ (reference sequence). V dropped 5 bases and J dropped 2 bases, with 13 bases sitting between them. The CDR3 runs to 14 residues. The CDR3 DNA reads TGTGCCAGCAGCCCCGGGACTGTTCCCTACGAGCAGTACTTC. This codes for CASSPGTVPYEQYF.

This chain links TRBV6-5 with TRBJ2-3, with 7 bases matching TRBD2. Germline V gene sequence: CDR1 MNHEY, CDR2 SVGAGI. V gave up 5 bases and J gave up 0 bases; unmatched junction bases: 2. The CDR3 extends over 14 amino acids. The CDR3 region is CASSRDYSTDTQYF. The DNA for the CDR3 is TGTGCCAGCAGTCGGGACTACAGCACAGATACGCAGTATTTT.

The genes are TRBV7-9 and TRBJ1-4, with TRBD1 matching over 7 bases. The CDR3 covers 15 residues. V gave up 5 bases and J gave up 7 bases; unmatched junction bases: 10. Germline assignment: CDR1 SEHNR and CDR2 FQNEAQ (reference sequence). In nucleotides, the CDR3 is TGTGCCAGCAGCCGCGGACAGGCGAATGGTGAAAAACTGTTTTTT. Translated, it gives CASSRGQANGEKLFF. The variable domain in full, with the rest retrieved from reference TRBV7-9 and TRBJ1-4, is DTGVSQNPRHKITKRGQNVTFRCDPISEHNRLYWYRQTLGQGPEFLTYFQNEAQLEKSRLLSDRFSAERPKGSFSTLEIQRTEQGDSAMYLCASSRGQANGEKLFFGSGTQLSVL.

The CDR3 bases are TGTGCCAGCAGTGAAGCAACAGTAAGCAATCAGCCCCAGCATTTT. Translation gives CASSEATVSNQPQHF. The J gene is TRBJ1-5, the V gene TRBV6-1, with unresolved D. The CDR3 is 15 residues long. The ends were cut back, 0 bases at V and 1 base at J, with 7 bases in the middle. The germline gives CDR1 MNHNS, CDR2 SASEGT.

This chain links TRBV28 with TRBJ2-2; 7 bases are a match to TRBD2. Germline assignment: CDR1 MDHEN and CDR2 SYDVKM. The CDR3 spans 17 residues. The V segment lost 6 bases and the J segment 6 bases; nucleotides outside the gene matches: 16. CDR3 in DNA: TGTGCCAGCAGGAGCGGGGCGGAGACTAGTCAGTCCGGGGAGCTGTTTTTT. It codes for CASRSGAETSQSGELFF.

The rearrangement uses TRBV28 and TRBJ1-5; tentatively, D is TRBD1 (5 bases). The CDR3 spans 13 residues. V was cut by 6 bases and J by 9 bases, with 15 bases left in between. Germline-derived CDR1 and CDR2 are MDHEN and SYDVKM. CDR3 loop: CASRTPGGGPQHF. The DNA of the CDR3 is TGTGCCAGCAGAACCCCCGGGGGAGGGCCCCAGCATTTT. The whole variable domain, filled in from reference TRBV28 and TRBJ1-5, reads DVKVTQSSRYLVKRTGEKVFLECVQDMDHENMFWYRQDPGLGLRLIYFSYDVKMKEKGDIPEGYSVSREKKERFSLILESASTNQTSMYLCASRTPGGGPQHFGDGTRLSIL.

V and J are TRBV6-6 and TRBJ1-3; 7 bases match TRBD1. Germline CDR1 reads MNHNY; CDR2 reads SVGAGI (reference sequence). The CDR3 loop spans 15 amino acids. Germline trimming cut 7 bases from V and 0 bases from J; bases unmatched to any gene: 6. The CDR3 nucleotides are TGTGCCAGCACCCACAGGGGATACTCTGGAAACACCATATATTTT. Translation: CASTHRGYSGNTIYF.

The rearrangement uses TRBV7-2 and TRBJ1-2, with 9 nucleotides matching TRBD1. The CDR3 length is 13 residues. The germline V gene has CDR1 SGHTA and CDR2 FQGNSA. V was pared by 4 bases and J by 5 bases, with 2 bases of the junction left unmatched. The CDR3 spells CASSSDRGYGYTF. CDR3 nucleotides: TGTGCCAGCAGCTCGGACAGGGGATATGGCTACACCTTC.

This clone appeared a few times. The rearrangement joins TRBV5-4 to TRBJ2-5; perhaps TRBD2 as D (7 bases). The CDR3 runs 16 residues. The V and J ends lost 1 base and 2 bases respectively, with 15 bases between them. Germline loops: CDR1 SGHNT, CDR2 YYREEE (reference sequence). CDR3 amino acids: CASSLFRGANQETQYF. The DNA for the CDR3 is TGTGCCAGCAGCTTGTTCCGGGGGGCGAATCAAGAGACCCAGTACTTC.

This clone was seen just once. The V and J genes are TRBV27 and TRBJ2-1; 9 bases fit TRBD1. Germline CDR1 MNHEY, CDR2 SMNVEV (reference sequence). After removal of 4 bases from V and 6 bases from J, the junction contained 10 bases not matched to a gene. This CDR3 is built from 16 residues. The CDR3 DNA sequence: TGTGCCAGCAGTTCCTGGGACAGGGTGAAGCTCAATGAGCAGTTCTTC. It translates to CASSSWDRVKLNEQFF.